Below are 15 T cell receptor beta chains sequenced from a single sample in a study of T cell responses to AZD1222 COVID-19 vaccine. Sequenced by immunoSEQ multiplex PCR; TCRdb stores in-frame clones only, minus some. The sample contains roughly 200,000 clones, around 92% of which appear only once. The sequencing here drew on peripheral blood, taken on day 0 of AZD1222 vaccination. These TCRs come from an adult in good health.

The rearrangement links TRBV10-3 to TRBJ1-1; 9 bases align to TRBD1. CDR3 length: 12 amino acids. The germline V gene has CDR1 ENHRY and CDR2 SYGVKD. The V and J ends lost 6 bases and 7 bases, in that order; junction bases with no gene match: 3. CDR3 bases: TGTGCCATCAGGGGGACAGGGCGTGAAGCTTTCTTT. Protein product: CAIRGTGREAFF.

The J gene is TRBJ1-1, the V gene TRBV28; D perhaps matches TRBD1 (5 bases). V lost 4 bases and J lost 10, with 19 bases in between. This CDR3 has 14 amino acids. The germline V gene has CDR1 MDHEN and CDR2 SYDVKM. The CDR3 DNA sequence: TGTGCCAGCAGTTACACCGGGGCCAGCCTTGGAGCTTTCTTT. It translates to CASSYTGASLGAFF.

The V gene is TRBV24-1, the J gene TRBJ2-1; D may be TRBD1 or TRBD2 (5 bases each). This CDR3 comprises 15 residues. The germline V gene encodes CDR1 KGHDR and CDR2 SFDVKD. Trimming cost V 6 bases and J 7 bases, with 18 bases left between them. CDR3 sequence: CATSHGWGNQNEQFF. As DNA, the CDR3 is TGTGCCACCAGTCATGGATGGGGGAACCAGAATGAGCAGTTCTTC.

The rearrangement joins TRBV5-6 to TRBJ1-4; 7 bases line up with TRBD1. J gave up 3 bases and V 3 bases, and 17 bases lay outside the gene matches. The CDR3 covers 19 residues. The V gene's germline CDR1 is SGHDT and CDR2 YYEEEE. The CDR3 sequence: CASSSRTGAVLRSNEKLFF. The CDR3 DNA reads as TGTGCCAGCAGCTCCCGTACAGGGGCAGTCCTTCGTTCTAATGAAAAACTGTTTTTT.

This clone has only one observation. This chain uses TRBV7-9 with TRBJ1-2; 8 bases match TRBD1. The ends lost 0 bases at V and 6 bases at J; junction bases unmatched: 3. Germline V gene data show CDR1 as SEHNR and CDR2 as FQNEAQ (reference sequence). This CDR3 is built from 14 residues. CDR3 nucleotides: TGTGCCAGCAGCTTAGCGCTGACAGGGGATGGCTACACCTTC. Residues: CASSLALTGDGYTF.

V and J are TRBV19 and TRBJ1-2; 7 positions agree with TRBD1. Per germline, CDR1 LNHDA and CDR2 SQIVND (reference sequence). This CDR3 is 14 amino acids long. The junction had 11 bases not matched to a gene; V was cut back by 10 bases and J by 3 bases. As DNA, the CDR3 is TGTGCCACGACCGTTGACAGGGTGGACTATGGCTACACCTTC. Translated, it gives CATTVDRVDYGYTF.

V gene TRBV7-2 combines with J gene TRBJ1-6, with no clear D. The germline V and J ends were trimmed by 5 bases and 8 bases, with 16 bases remaining between them. Germline assignment: CDR1 SGHTA and CDR2 FQGNSA. The CDR3 has 15 residues. The CDR3 nucleotides read TGTGCCAGCAGCCTCCGGCGGGATGGAGATTCACCCCTCCACTTT. Translating it yields CASSLRRDGDSPLHF.

Only one count was recorded for this clone. V gene TRBV6-2 or TRBV6-3 combines with J gene TRBJ1-2, with 7 bases fitting TRBD1. With V trimmed by 5 bases and J by 6 bases, 9 bases remained unmatched. CDR3 length: 14 residues. Germline CDR1 MNHEY, CDR2 SVGEGT. CDR3 coding DNA: TGTGCCAGCAGTCAACGACAGGGTCTAAATGGCTACACCTTC. This translates into CASSQRQGLNGYTF.

V and J are TRBV21-1 and TRBJ1-2; whether TRBD1, the table's D call, matches the DNA was not checked. TRBV21-1 is recorded as a pseudogene. The CDR3 is 16 residues long. Here the CDR3 DNA reads TGTGCCACCAGCGGTTTGACAGCCAAAACGAGCTATGGCTACACCTTC. Translation gives CATSGLTAKTSYGYTF.

V gene TRBV10-2 combines with J gene TRBJ1-2; D is uncertain. The CDR3 length is 13 residues. Trimming took 3 bases from V and 0 from J, leaving 5 bases between them. Germline values: CDR1 WSHSY, CDR2 SAAADI. CDR3 loop: CASSDGANYGYTF. CDR3 coding DNA: TGCGCCAGCAGTGACGGAGCTAACTATGGCTACACCTTC.

This chain joins TRBV6-2 or TRBV6-3 and TRBJ1-2; D remains ambiguous. From germline, CDR1 is MNHEY and CDR2 SVGEGT. The CDR3 extends over 13 amino acids. Trimming took off 6 bases at V and 0 bases at J, with 8 bases between the two ends. CDR3 DNA: TGTGCCAGCAGCCAAGATGCTAACTATGGCTACACCTTC. Residues: CASSQDANYGYTF.

This clone was seen a single time. CDR3 amino acids: CASTMTATAGELFF. Here the CDR3 DNA reads TGTGCCAGCACCATGACTGCTACGGCCGGGGAGCTGTTTTTT. V gene TRBV6-4 combines with J gene TRBJ2-2; D is unclear. V lost 7 bases, J lost 6 bases, and 15 bases lay in between. This CDR3 contains 14 residues. CDR1 and CDR2 from the germline V gene are MRHNA and SNTAGT.

The chain's CDR3 is CASSSTGIYGYTF. The CDR3 coding sequence is TGTGCCAGCAGCTCGACAGGCATCTATGGCTACACCTTC. The chain employs TRBV7-2 and TRBJ1-2; maybe TRBD1 (6 bases). Germline V gives CDR1 SGHTA, CDR2 FQGNSA. Trimming cost V 4 bases and J 4 bases, with 10 bases left between them. The CDR3 has 13 amino acids.

V usage is TRBV30 and J usage is TRBJ1-1; TRBD1 agrees at 7 bases. Looked up from germline, CDR1 is GTSNPN and CDR2 is SVGIG (reference sequence). Unmatched junction bases numbered 8, after V lost 3 bases and J lost 4 bases. This CDR3 region has 14 residues. The CDR3 nucleotides are TGTGCCTGGAGCGATGGACAGGCCTCCACTGAAGCTTTCTTT. It codes for CAWSDGQASTEAFF.

This chain links TRBV5-4 with TRBJ1-3; D unresolved. This CDR3 is built from 15 residues. The germline V and J ends were trimmed by 0 bases and 1 base, with 8 bases remaining between them. Germline CDR1 is SGHNT and CDR2 is YYREEE (reference sequence). The CDR3: CASSLDSGSGNTIYF. CDR3 bases: TGTGCCAGCAGCTTGGATTCAGGTTCTGGAAACACCATATATTTT.